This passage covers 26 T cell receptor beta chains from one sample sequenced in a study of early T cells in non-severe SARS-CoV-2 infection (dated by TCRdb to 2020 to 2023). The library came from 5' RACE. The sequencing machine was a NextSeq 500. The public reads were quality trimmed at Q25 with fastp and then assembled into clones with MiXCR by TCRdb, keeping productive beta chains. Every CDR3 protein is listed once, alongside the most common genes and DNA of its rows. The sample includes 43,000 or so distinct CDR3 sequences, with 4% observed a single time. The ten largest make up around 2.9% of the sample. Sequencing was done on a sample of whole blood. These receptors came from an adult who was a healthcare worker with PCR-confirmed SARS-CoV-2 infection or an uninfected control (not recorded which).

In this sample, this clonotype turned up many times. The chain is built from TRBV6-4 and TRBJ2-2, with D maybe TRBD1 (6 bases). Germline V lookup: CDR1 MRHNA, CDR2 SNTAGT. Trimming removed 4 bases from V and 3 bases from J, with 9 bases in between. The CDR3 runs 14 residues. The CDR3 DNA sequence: TGTGCCAGCAGTGTGGGGGCCGACACCGGGGAGCTGTTTTTT. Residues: CASSVGADTGELFF.

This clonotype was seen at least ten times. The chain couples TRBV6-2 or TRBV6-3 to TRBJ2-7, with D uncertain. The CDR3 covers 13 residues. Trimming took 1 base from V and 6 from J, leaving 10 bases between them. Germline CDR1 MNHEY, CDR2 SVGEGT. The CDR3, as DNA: TGTGCCAGCAGTTACTGGGAAGAGAGCGAGCAGTACTTC. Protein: CASSYWEESEQYF.

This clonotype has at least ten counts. The CDR3 DNA sequence: TGCAGTGCTCCTTCAGGGGCCCTCTCAGGTGGTACGCAGTATTTT. As protein: CSAPSGALSGGTQYF. The chain links TRBV20-1 to TRBJ2-3, with D perhaps matching TRBD1 (6 bases). V dropped 5 bases and J dropped 8 bases, with 23 bases sitting between them. The CDR3 sequence is 15 residues long. Germline values: CDR1 DFQATT, CDR2 SNEGSKA (reference sequence).

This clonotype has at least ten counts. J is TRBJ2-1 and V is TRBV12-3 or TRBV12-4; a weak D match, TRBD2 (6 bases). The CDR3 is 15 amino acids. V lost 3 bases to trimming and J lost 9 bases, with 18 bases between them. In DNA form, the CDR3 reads TGTGCCAGCAGTTTTGAACGGGAGTTTCCCAGTGAGCAGTTCTTC. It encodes CASSFEREFPSEQFF.

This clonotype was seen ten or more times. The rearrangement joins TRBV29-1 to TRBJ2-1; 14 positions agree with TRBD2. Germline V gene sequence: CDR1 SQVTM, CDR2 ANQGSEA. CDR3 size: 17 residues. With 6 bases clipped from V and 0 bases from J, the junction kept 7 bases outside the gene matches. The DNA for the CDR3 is TGCAGCGTCAGGACTAGCGGGGGGTCCCGCTCCTACAATGAGCAGTTCTTC. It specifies CSVRTSGGSRSYNEQFF.

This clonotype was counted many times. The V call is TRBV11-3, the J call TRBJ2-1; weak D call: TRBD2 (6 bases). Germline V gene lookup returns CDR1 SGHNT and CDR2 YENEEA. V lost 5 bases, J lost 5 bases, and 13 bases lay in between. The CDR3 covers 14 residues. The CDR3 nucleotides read TGTGCCAGCAGCCCCAGACTAGTAAACAATGAGCAGTTCTTC. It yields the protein CASSPRLVNNEQFF.

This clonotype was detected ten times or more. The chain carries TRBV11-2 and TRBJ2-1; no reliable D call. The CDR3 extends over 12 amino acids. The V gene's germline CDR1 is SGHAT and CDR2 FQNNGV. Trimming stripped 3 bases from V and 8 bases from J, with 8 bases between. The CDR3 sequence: CASSFDMDEQFF. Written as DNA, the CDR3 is TGTGCCAGCAGCTTTGATATGGATGAGCAGTTCTTC.

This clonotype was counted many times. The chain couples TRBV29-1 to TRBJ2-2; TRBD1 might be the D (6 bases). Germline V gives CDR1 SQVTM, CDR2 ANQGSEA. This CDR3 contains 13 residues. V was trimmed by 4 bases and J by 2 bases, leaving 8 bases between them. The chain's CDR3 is CSVADRNTGELFF. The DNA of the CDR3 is TGCAGCGTTGCGGACAGAAACACCGGGGAGCTGTTTTTT.

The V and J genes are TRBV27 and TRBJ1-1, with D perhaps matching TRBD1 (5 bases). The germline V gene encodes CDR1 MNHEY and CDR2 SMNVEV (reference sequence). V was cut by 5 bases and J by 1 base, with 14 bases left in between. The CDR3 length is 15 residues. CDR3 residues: CASSTKSGGNTEAFF. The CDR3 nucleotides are TGTGCCAGCAGTACCAAATCTGGGGGGAACACTGAAGCTTTCTTT.

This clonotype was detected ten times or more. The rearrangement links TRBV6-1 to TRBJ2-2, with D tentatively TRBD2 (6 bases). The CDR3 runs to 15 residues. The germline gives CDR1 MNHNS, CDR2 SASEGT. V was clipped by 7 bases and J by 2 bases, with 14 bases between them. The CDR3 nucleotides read TGTGCCAGCACCCGGGGGAGGTTAAACACCGGGGAGCTGTTTTTT. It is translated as CASTRGRLNTGELFF.

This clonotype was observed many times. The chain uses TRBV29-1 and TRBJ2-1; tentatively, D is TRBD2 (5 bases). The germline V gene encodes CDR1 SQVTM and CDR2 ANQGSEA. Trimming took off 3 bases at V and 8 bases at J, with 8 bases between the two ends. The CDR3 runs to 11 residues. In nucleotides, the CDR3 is TGCAGCGTTGATAAGGACTATGAGCAGTTCTTC. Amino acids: CSVDKDYEQFF.

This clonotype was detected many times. The CDR3 here is CSVVVDLLNTIYF. CDR3 DNA: TGCAGCGTGGTGGTCGATCTACTAAACACCATATATTTT. The chain has TRBV29-1 and TRBJ1-3; D is unclear. Germline values: CDR1 SQVTM, CDR2 ANQGSEA. V was trimmed by 6 bases and J by 6 bases, leaving 15 bases between them. The CDR3 is 13 residues long.

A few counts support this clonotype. CDR3: CASSLQGDGPPFF. CDR3 DNA: TGTGCCAGCAGCTTGCAGGGAGATGGACCCCCTTTCTTC. The chain recombines TRBV11-2 with TRBJ2-1; either TRBD1 or TRBD2 may supply D (5 bases each). CDR3 length equals 13 residues. In germline, CDR1 is SGHAT, CDR2 FQNNGV. V shed 3 bases and J shed 16 bases, with 19 bases lying between them.

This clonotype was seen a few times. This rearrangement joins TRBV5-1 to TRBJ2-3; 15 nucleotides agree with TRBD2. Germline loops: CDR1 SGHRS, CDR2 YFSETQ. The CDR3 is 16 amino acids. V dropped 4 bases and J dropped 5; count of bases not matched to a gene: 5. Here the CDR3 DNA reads TGCGCCAGCAGCCCCGGGGGACTAGCGGGAGGAGATACGCAGTATTTT. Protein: CASSPGGLAGGDTQYF.

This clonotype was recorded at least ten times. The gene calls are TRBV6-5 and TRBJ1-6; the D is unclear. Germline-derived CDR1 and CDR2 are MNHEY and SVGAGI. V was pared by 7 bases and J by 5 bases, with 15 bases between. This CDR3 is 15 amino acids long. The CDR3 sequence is CASTRADRNNSPLHF. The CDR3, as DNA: TGTGCCAGCACTCGAGCAGATCGGAATAATTCACCCCTCCACTTT.

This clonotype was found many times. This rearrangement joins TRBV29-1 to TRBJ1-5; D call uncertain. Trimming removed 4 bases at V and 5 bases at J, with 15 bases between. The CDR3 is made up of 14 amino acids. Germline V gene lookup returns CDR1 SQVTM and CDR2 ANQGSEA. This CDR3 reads CSVVSATKDQPQHF. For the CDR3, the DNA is TGCAGCGTTGTGTCTGCAACTAAGGATCAGCCCCAGCATTTT.

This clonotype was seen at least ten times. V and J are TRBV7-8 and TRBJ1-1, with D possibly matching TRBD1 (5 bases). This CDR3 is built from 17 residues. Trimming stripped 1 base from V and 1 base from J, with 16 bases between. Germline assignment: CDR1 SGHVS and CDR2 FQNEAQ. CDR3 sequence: CASSLVSEGRPNTEAFF. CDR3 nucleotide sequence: TGTGCCAGCAGCTTAGTGAGCGAGGGGAGGCCGAACACTGAAGCTTTCTTT.

CDR3 nucleotides: TGCAGCGCCTTCGGACAGGGGGGGTACAATGAGCAGTTCTTC. Translated: CSAFGQGGYNEQFF. The rearrangement links TRBV29-1 to TRBJ2-1; TRBD1 aligns across 10 bases. The length of the CDR3 is 14 residues. J gave up 4 bases and V 7 bases, and 7 bases lay outside the gene matches. CDR1 is SQVTM, CDR2 ANQGSEA, per germline.

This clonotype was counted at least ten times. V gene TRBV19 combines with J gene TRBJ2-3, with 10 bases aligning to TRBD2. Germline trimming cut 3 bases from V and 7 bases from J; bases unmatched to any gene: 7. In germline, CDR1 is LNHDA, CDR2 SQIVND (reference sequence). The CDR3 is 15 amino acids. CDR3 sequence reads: CASSIEAGGPYTQYF. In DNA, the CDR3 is TGTGCCAGTAGTATCGAAGCGGGAGGGCCGTATACGCAGTATTTT.

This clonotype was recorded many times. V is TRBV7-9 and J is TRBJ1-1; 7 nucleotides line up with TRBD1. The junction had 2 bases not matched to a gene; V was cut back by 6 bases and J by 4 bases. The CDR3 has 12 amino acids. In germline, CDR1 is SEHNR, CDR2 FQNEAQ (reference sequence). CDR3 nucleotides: TGTGCCAGCAGTCGACAGGGCACTGAAGCTTTCTTT. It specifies CASSRQGTEAFF.

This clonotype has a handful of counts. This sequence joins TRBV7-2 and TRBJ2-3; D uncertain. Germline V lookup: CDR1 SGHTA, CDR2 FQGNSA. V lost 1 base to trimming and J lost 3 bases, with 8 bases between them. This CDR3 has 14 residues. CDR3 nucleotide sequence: TGTGCCAGCAGCTTAGACATCGGAACAGATACGCAGTATTTT. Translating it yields CASSLDIGTDTQYF.

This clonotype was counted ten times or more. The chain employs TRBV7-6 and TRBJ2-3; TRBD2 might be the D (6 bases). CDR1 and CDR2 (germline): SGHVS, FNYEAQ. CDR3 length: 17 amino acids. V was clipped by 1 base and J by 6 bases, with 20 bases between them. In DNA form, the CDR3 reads TGTGCCAGCAGCTTAGGAGCGAACCGGGGGTCTCGGGATACGCAGTATTTT. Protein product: CASSLGANRGSRDTQYF. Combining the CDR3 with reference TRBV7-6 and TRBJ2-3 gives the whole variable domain GAGVSQSPRYKVTKRGQDVALRCDPISGHVSLYWYRQALGQGPEFLTYFNYEAQQDKSGLPNDRFSAERPEGSISTLTIQRTEQRDSAMYRCASSLGANRGSRDTQYFGPGTRLTVL.

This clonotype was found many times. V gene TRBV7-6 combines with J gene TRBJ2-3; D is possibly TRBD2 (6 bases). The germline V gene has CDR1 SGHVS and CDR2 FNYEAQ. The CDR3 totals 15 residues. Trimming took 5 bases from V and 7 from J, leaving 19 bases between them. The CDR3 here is CASSPEGTGGYTQYF. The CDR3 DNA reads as TGTGCCAGCAGCCCCGAAGGGACTGGGGGGTATACGCAGTATTTT.

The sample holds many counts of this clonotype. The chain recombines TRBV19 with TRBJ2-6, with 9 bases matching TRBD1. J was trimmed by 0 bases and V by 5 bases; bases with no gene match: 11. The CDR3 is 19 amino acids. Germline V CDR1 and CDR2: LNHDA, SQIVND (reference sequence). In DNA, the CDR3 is TGTGCCAGTAGTCCAAGGGCGGGACAGGGACTCTCTGGGGCCAACGTCCTGACTTTC. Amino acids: CASSPRAGQGLSGANVLTF. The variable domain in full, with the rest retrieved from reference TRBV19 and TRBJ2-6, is DGGITQSPKYLFRKEGQNVTLSCEQNLNHDAMYWYRQDPGQGLRLIYYSQIVNDFQKGDIAEGYSVSREKKESFPLTVTSAQKNPTAFYLCASSPRAGQGLSGANVLTFGAGSRLTVL.

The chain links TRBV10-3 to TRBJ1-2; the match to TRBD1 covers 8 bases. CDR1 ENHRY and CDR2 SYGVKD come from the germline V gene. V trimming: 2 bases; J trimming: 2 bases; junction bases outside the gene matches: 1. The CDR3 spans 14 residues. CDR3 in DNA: TGTGCCATCAGTGAGCAGGGGGCGAACTATGGCTACACCTTC. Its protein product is CAISEQGANYGYTF.

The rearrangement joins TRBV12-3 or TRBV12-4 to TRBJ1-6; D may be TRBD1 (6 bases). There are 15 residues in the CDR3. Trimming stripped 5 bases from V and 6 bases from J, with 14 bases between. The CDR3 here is CASSGSGEGNSPLHF. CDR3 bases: TGTGCCAGCAGTGGCTCAGGGGAAGGTAATTCACCCCTCCACTTT.